These 8 T cell receptor beta chains share one sample of origin, sequenced in a study of shared clonotypes between healthy human individuals. The repertoire was sequenced with immunoSEQ multiplex PCR; TCRdb's copy has only in-frame clones and lacks some. The table includes fewer than 500,000 clones, almost 80% detected once. The sequencing sample was made of PBMCs. These receptors all stem from a middle-aged woman in good health. Some clones in this sample may be carry-over from other donors' samples.

A note on this clone: This sample also contains other DNA sequences that code for the same CDR3. This chain joins TRBV5-1 and TRBJ1-5, with a tentative D call TRBD1 (6 bases). The CDR3 consists of 15 residues. V lost 1 base and J 1 base, leaving 9 bases between the germline ends. Germline CDR1 is SGHRS and CDR2 is YFSETQ. The CDR3 protein is CASSLSGGSNQPQHF. CDR3 bases: TGCGCCAGCAGCTTGTCTGGGGGCAGCAATCAGCCCCAGCATTTT.

The gene calls are TRBV28 and TRBJ1-2; possible D gene TRBD1, 5 bases. The CDR3 is 13 amino acids. Germline V gene sequence: CDR1 MDHEN, CDR2 SYDVKM. Trimming removed 6 bases from V and 4 bases from J, with 12 bases in between. The CDR3 is CASRPGGTYGYTF. CDR3 sequence (DNA): TGTGCCAGCAGGCCGGGAGGGACCTATGGCTACACCTTC.

J is TRBJ2-1 and V is TRBV5-8; 11 bases align to TRBD2. Trimming removed 4 bases from V and 8 bases from J; junction bases left unmatched: 8. The CDR3 is 15 residues long. The germline V gene encodes CDR1 SGHTS and CDR2 YDEGEE. CDR3 in amino acids: CASSRGLAGGDEQFF. The CDR3 nucleotides are TGTGCCAGCAGCCGAGGACTAGCGGGTGGAGATGAGCAGTTCTTC.

The V gene is TRBV4-3, the J gene TRBJ2-7; TRBD2 matches at 7 bases. There are 15 residues in the CDR3. The V segment lost 0 bases and the J segment 6 bases; nucleotides outside the gene matches: 8. Looked up from germline, CDR1 is LGHNA and CDR2 is YSLEER. DNA of the CDR3: TGCGCCAGCAGCCAAGATCAGGCGGGAGAAGGCGAGCAGTACTTC. This encodes CASSQDQAGEGEQYF.

This clone has at least ten counts. This chain connects TRBV5-1 to TRBJ1-2, with D uncertain. V was shortened by 0 bases and J by 6 bases, with 12 bases between the two germline ends. There are 14 residues in the CDR3. Germline lookup yields CDR1 SGHRS and CDR2 YFSETQ. The CDR3 is CASSLGTSHDGYTF. The DNA for the CDR3 is TGCGCCAGCAGCTTGGGGACCTCACATGATGGCTACACCTTC.

The chain recombines TRBV7-2 with TRBJ1-2; 9 nucleotides line up with TRBD1. Trimming took 5 bases from V and 3 from J; bases not matched to a gene: 7. This CDR3 has 15 amino acids. Germline V CDR1 and CDR2: SGHTA, FQGNSA. CDR3 bases: TGTGCCAGCAGCCCTAGAACAGGGGGCGACTATGGCTACACCTTC. It codes for CASSPRTGGDYGYTF.

This clone has a single count. The V gene is TRBV7-6, the J gene TRBJ2-3; 13 bases are shared with TRBD2. The CDR3 consists of 16 residues. The germline V gene encodes CDR1 SGHVS and CDR2 FNYEAQ. Trimming at V came to 5 bases and at J to 6 bases, leaving 8 bases not matched to a gene. CDR3 sequence: CASSPLLAGGPDTQYF. The CDR3 DNA reads TGTGCCAGCAGCCCATTACTAGCGGGAGGGCCCGATACGCAGTATTTT.

The chain combines TRBV28 with TRBJ1-2; TRBD1 agrees at 10 bases. V trimming: 2 bases; J trimming: 8 bases; junction bases outside the gene matches: 5. Per the germline V gene, CDR1 is MDHEN and CDR2 is SYDVKM. The CDR3 has 14 residues. CDR3 DNA: TGTGCCAGCAGTTTAGTGGGGACAGGGGTCGGCTACACCTTC. It yields the protein CASSLVGTGVGYTF.